The T cell receptor beta chain described here comes from a study of human T cells and chemical hapten exposure. The CDR3 contains 13 residues. Germline V gene sequence: CDR1 SGHTA, CDR2 FQGNSA. The V and J ends lost 5 bases and 3 bases respectively, with 11 bases between them. This clonotype was observed at least ten times. Unique molecular identifiers were linked by the library to individual cDNA molecules. One entry per CDR3 protein results from TCRdb running MiXCR on the RACE reads. The table lists 180,000 or so distinct CDR3 sequences, roughly 15% of them singletons. Sample time point: patch test 1, 2 weeks after DPC sensitization. Sample treatment: therapeutic diphenylcyclopropenone sensitization with weekly scalp DPC.

This sequence was found in a woman aged 30 to 39 with alopecia areata. Some clones in this sample may be carry-over from other donors' samples. The rearrangement joins TRBV7-2 to TRBJ2-7; D not certain. This specimen consisted of whole blood, obtained in connection with sensitization to the hapten diphenylcyclopropenone (DPC). CDR3 bases: TGTGCCAGCAGCACCAGATTGGGCTACGAGCAGTACTTC. This encodes CASSTRLGYEQYF. Complete variable domain (other parts from reference TRBV7-2 and TRBJ2-7): GAGVSQSPSNKVTEKGKDVELRCDPISGHTALYWYRQSLGQGLEFLIYFQGNSAPDKSGLPSDRFSAERTGGSVSTLTIQRTQQEDSAVYLCASSTRLGYEQYFGPGTRLTVT.